Below are 23 T cell receptor beta chains sequenced from a single sample in a study of cytomegalovirus exposure and HLA in healthy donors. With 60 Vbeta and 13 Jbeta primers, the PCR was carried out. Some clones are missing from TCRdb's copy, which holds only in-frame ones; the method was immunoSEQ multiplex PCR. The data show around 180,000 clones, with approximately 80% seen just once and approximately 2.3% held by the top ten. The specimen was PBMCs. These receptors were obtained from a male donor in good health and CMV-seronegative.

The chain employs TRBV25-1 and TRBJ2-1; TRBD1 aligns across 7 bases. The CDR3 runs 15 residues. Germline lookup yields CDR1 MGHDK and CDR2 SYGVNS. Trimming removed 7 bases from V and 4 bases from J; junction bases left unmatched: 10. As DNA, the CDR3 is TGTGCCAGCAATGGCCCGGGACAGCCTTACAATGAGCAGTTCTTC. It codes for CASNGPGQPYNEQFF.

V is TRBV5-1 and J is TRBJ1-1; 7 nucleotides agree with TRBD1. The CDR3 runs to 15 residues. Germline CDR1 is SGHRS and CDR2 is YFSETQ. The junction had 9 bases not matched to a gene; V was cut back by 1 base and J by 6 bases. The DNA for the CDR3 is TGCGCCAGCAGCTTGAGGCCTACAGGGGTCTCTGAAGCTTTCTTT. It encodes CASSLRPTGVSEAFF.

The gene calls are TRBV9 and TRBJ1-4, with D possibly being TRBD1 (6 bases). The ends were cut back, 3 bases at V and 0 bases at J, with 15 bases in the middle. The germline V gene encodes CDR1 SGDLS and CDR2 YYNGEE. The CDR3 contains 17 residues. Written as DNA, the CDR3 is TGTGCCAGCAGCGACCGGGACACTTCACCAACTAATGAAAAACTGTTTTTT. This encodes CASSDRDTSPTNEKLFF.

Regarding this clone: This same CDR3 is encoded by further DNA sequences in the sample. This chain connects TRBV18 to TRBJ1-1, with D tentatively TRBD1 (6 bases). Between the trimmed V and J ends, which lost 2 bases and 5 bases, there was a span of 9 bases. Germline CDR1 is KGHSH and CDR2 is LQKENI. The length of the CDR3 is 13 residues. CDR3: CASSPGQNTEAFF. CDR3 nucleotides: TGTGCCAGCTCACCAGGACAGAATACTGAAGCTTTCTTT.

CDR3 in amino acids: CASSRAQGTDEKLFF. CDR3 nucleotides: TGCGCCAGCAGCCGTGCTCAGGGGACGGATGAAAAACTGTTTTTT. This chain joins TRBV5-1 and TRBJ1-4; TRBD1 might be the D (6 bases). Germline assignment: CDR1 SGHRS and CDR2 YFSETQ. V was pared by 4 bases and J by 6 bases, with 16 bases between. The CDR3 length is 15 residues.

This clone has more than one count but fewer than ten. The chain employs TRBV4-3 and TRBJ1-4; 9 nucleotides align to TRBD1. V lost 0 bases, J lost 8 bases, and 13 bases stayed unmatched. The CDR3 contains 18 residues. Looked up from germline, CDR1 is LGHNA and CDR2 is YSLEER. The CDR3 bases are TGCGCCAGCAGCCAAGACCTAAACCCCGGGACAGGGAGGGAAAAACTGTTTTTT. Protein: CASSQDLNPGTGREKLFF.

The chain links TRBV6-6 to TRBJ2-2, with 10 bases fitting TRBD2. Germline-derived CDR1 and CDR2 are MNHNY and SVGAGI (reference sequence). After removal of 3 bases from V and 2 bases from J, the junction contained 3 bases not matched to a gene. This CDR3 region has 16 residues. Here the CDR3 DNA reads TGTGCCAGCAGTTATACTAGCGGGGTAAACACCGGGGAGCTGTTTTTT. Encoded protein: CASSYTSGVNTGELFF.

The chain employs TRBV5-4 and TRBJ2-2; the match to TRBD1 covers 7 bases. V trimming: 5 bases; J trimming: 7 bases; junction bases outside the gene matches: 8. The CDR3 runs 14 residues. Germline V lookup: CDR1 SGHNT, CDR2 YYREEE (reference sequence). CDR3: CASRIRGSDGELFF. The DNA for the CDR3 is TGTGCCAGCAGGATCAGGGGGTCTGACGGGGAGCTGTTTTTT.

The V gene is TRBV19, the J gene TRBJ1-4; 8 bases align to TRBD1. J was trimmed by 3 bases and V by 5 bases; bases with no gene match: 5. CDR1 and CDR2 (germline): LNHDA, SQIVND (reference sequence). The CDR3 length is 15 residues. CDR3 amino acids: CASSATGVPNEKLFF. For the CDR3, the DNA is TGTGCCAGTAGTGCGACAGGGGTCCCTAATGAAAAACTGTTTTTT.

The genes are TRBV2 and TRBJ2-5; 7 bases match TRBD2. The length of the CDR3 is 13 residues. Germline V lookup: CDR1 SNHLY, CDR2 FYNNEI. J was trimmed by 5 bases and V by 5 bases; bases with no gene match: 5. The CDR3 sequence: CASSTLARETQYF. CDR3 nucleotide sequence: TGTGCCAGCAGTACACTAGCGAGGGAGACCCAGTACTTC.

In this sample, this clone turned up a few times. The chain has TRBV6-6 and TRBJ1-2; no clear D gene. Per the germline V gene, CDR1 is MNHNY and CDR2 is SVGAGI (reference sequence). The CDR3 length is 15 residues. Trimming took off 6 bases at V and 4 bases at J, with 18 bases between the two ends. CDR3 nucleotide sequence: TGTGCCAGCAGCCCCTCTTTGGGAGGAGGCTATGGCTACACCTTC. Translation gives CASSPSLGGGYGYTF.

This clone was observed once. The genes are TRBV19 and TRBJ2-5, with 12 bases identical to TRBD2. The CDR3 contains 15 residues. J gave up 5 bases and V 7 bases, and 8 bases lay outside the gene matches. Germline V CDR1 and CDR2: LNHDA, SQIVND (reference sequence). The CDR3, as DNA: TGTGCCAGTACCGCGACTAGCGGGAGCGGTGAGACCCAGTACTTC. Its protein product is CASTATSGSGETQYF.

Points on this clone: Compared with germline, one end of the junction differs, possibly owing to a read error. The chain couples TRBV25-1 to TRBJ1-2; D ambiguous. The germline gives CDR1 MGHDK, CDR2 SYGVNS. The CDR3 is made up of 13 amino acids. The CDR3 loop reads CASSDLGLGGYPF. CDR3 DNA: TGTGCCAGCAGTGATCTTGGACTTGGAGGCTACCCCTTC.

V and J are TRBV5-1 and TRBJ2-2; 11 positions match TRBD2. With 0 bases clipped from V and 3 bases from J, the junction kept 10 bases outside the gene matches. This CDR3 contains 19 residues. Germline lookup yields CDR1 SGHRS and CDR2 YFSETQ. CDR3 sequence (DNA): TGCGCCAGCAGCTTGGCCGCATTAGCGGGAGGGAAACACACCGGGGAGCTGTTTTTT. Amino acids: CASSLAALAGGKHTGELFF.

The chain employs TRBV27 and TRBJ2-7; weak D call: TRBD2 (6 bases). The germline gives CDR1 MNHEY, CDR2 SMNVEV (reference sequence). The V gene lost 8 bases and the J gene lost 0 bases, with 11 bases spanning the gap. CDR3 length: 13 residues. The CDR3 DNA reads as TGTGCCAGCTCCGCTAGCGCCTCCTACGAGCAGTACTTC. Protein product: CASSASASYEQYF.

The J gene is TRBJ2-3, the V gene TRBV10-3, with 8 nucleotides matching TRBD1. V was pared by 7 bases and J by 0 bases, with 3 bases of the junction left unmatched. The CDR3 extends over 14 amino acids. Germline assignment: CDR1 ENHRY and CDR2 SYGVKD. CDR3 in DNA: TGTGCCATCACCCAGGGGGCTAGCACAGATACGCAGTATTTT. Translated, it gives CAITQGASTDTQYF.

The rearrangement uses TRBV6-5 and TRBJ2-5; maybe TRBD2 (5 bases). The germline CDR1 and CDR2 sequences are MNHEY and SVGAGI. This CDR3 has 14 residues. Deletions cut 6 bases from V and 5 bases from J, with 16 bases between. The CDR3 loop reads CASRPSTRGETQYF. As DNA, the CDR3 is TGTGCCAGCAGACCTTCGACCCGCGGGGAGACCCAGTACTTC.

This chain links TRBV27 with TRBJ2-5; weak D call: TRBD1 (6 bases). From germline, CDR1 is MNHEY and CDR2 SMNVEV (reference sequence). CDR3 length: 16 amino acids. Trimming removed 3 bases at V and 0 bases at J, with 14 bases between. The chain's CDR3 is CASSLGRTGYQETQYF. The CDR3 DNA reads TGTGCCAGCAGTTTGGGTAGAACAGGGTACCAAGAGACCCAGTACTTC.

Details on this clone: The same CDR3 also results from other DNA sequences found in this sample. The genes are TRBV29-1 and TRBJ1-2, with TRBD1 matching over 12 bases. This CDR3 region has 15 residues. The germline V gene has CDR1 SQVTM and CDR2 ANQGSEA. J was trimmed by 4 bases and V by 2 bases; bases with no gene match: 5. CDR3 sequence reads: CSVERGQGASYGYTF. The CDR3 DNA sequence: TGCAGCGTTGAAAGGGGACAGGGGGCTTCCTATGGCTACACCTTC.

The rearrangement joins TRBV28 to TRBJ2-5; 16 bases align to TRBD2. The ends lost 3 bases at V and 2 bases at J; junction bases unmatched: 3. This CDR3 contains 17 residues. From germline, CDR1 is MDHEN and CDR2 SYDVKM. The CDR3 loop is CASSLGTSGRVQETQYF. CDR3 DNA sequence: TGTGCCAGCAGTTTGGGGACTAGCGGGAGGGTTCAAGAGACCCAGTACTTC.

The genes are TRBV27 and TRBJ2-3; unclear D gene. The CDR3 covers 12 residues. Looked up from germline, CDR1 is MNHEY and CDR2 is SMNVEV (reference sequence). Trimming removed 2 bases from V and 5 bases from J, with 5 bases in between. CDR3 sequence reads: CASSLGRDTQYF. CDR3 nucleotides: TGTGCCAGCAGTTTAGGCAGAGATACGCAGTATTTT.

This sequence joins TRBV5-1 and TRBJ2-5; D perhaps matches TRBD1 (5 bases). V lost 0 bases, J lost 5 bases, and 17 bases lay in between. CDR3 length: 16 residues. The V gene's germline CDR1 is SGHRS and CDR2 YFSETQ. This CDR3 reads CASSLDPLTALETQYF. The CDR3 DNA is TGCGCCAGCAGCTTGGATCCCCTGACAGCACTGGAGACCCAGTACTTC.

CDR3 sequence: CASSLGSGSPYEQYF. The CDR3 DNA sequence: TGCGCCAGCAGCCTCGGATCCGGGTCCCCCTACGAGCAGTACTTC. The chain recombines TRBV5-1 with TRBJ2-7; D gene ambiguous. V was clipped by 4 bases and J by 2 bases, with 16 bases between them. In germline, CDR1 is SGHRS, CDR2 YFSETQ. CDR3 length: 15 residues.